The clone carrying this T cell receptor (beta chain) has more than one count but fewer than ten. Its antigen is undetermined. The sample comes from a study of Ad26.COV2.S vaccination and SARS-CoV-2 variants. The study, taken as a whole, reports: TCR breadth and depth analyses may have underestimated total T cell responses. The breadth of spike-specific CD8+ and CD4+ T cell responses after vaccination was reportedly substantial. Higher spike-specific TCR breadth was found in vaccine recipients than in placebo recipients. Similar non-spike TCR breadth was seen in vaccine and placebo recipients.

Produced via immunoSEQ multiplex PCR; TCRdb's table is partial and in-frame only. The data show 75,000 to 100,000 clones, 82% seen once. The CDR3 spans 19 residues. Germline assignment: CDR1 SNHLY and CDR2 FYNNEI. Germline trimming cut 2 bases from V and 2 bases from J; bases unmatched to any gene: 10. Sequencing used peripheral blood, obtained after recovery from COVID-19. The source of this sequence is a human donor who had recovered from COVID-19. V usage is TRBV2 and J usage is TRBJ2-1, with TRBD2 identical over 12 bases. The CDR3 region is CASSETSSGRALPYNEQFF. The CDR3 region has the DNA TGTGCCAGCAGTGAAACCTCTAGCGGGAGGGCATTACCCTACAATGAGCAGTTCTTC.